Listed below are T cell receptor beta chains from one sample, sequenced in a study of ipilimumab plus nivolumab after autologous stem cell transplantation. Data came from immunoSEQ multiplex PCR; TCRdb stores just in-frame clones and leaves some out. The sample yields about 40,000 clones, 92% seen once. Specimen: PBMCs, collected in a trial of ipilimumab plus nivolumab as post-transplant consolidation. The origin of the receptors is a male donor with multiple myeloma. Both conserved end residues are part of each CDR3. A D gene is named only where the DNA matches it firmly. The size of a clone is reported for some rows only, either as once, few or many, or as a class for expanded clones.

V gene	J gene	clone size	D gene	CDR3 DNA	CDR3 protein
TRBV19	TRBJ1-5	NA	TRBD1	TGTGCCAGTAGTATAGCTCGGGGACAGGTGGGTCGGCAGCCCCAGCATTTT	CASSIARGQVGRQPQHF
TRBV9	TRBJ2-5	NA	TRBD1	TGTGCCAGCAGCTTCCTAGGGACAGGCCAAGAGACCCAGTACTTC	CASSFLGTGQETQYF
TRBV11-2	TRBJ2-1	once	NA	TGTGCCAGCAGCTTAGACCCCCCACCCAATGAGCAGTTCTTC	CASSLDPPPNEQFF
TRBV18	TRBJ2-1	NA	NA	TGTGCCAGCTCACCACTATCGGGCTCCTACAATGAGCAGTTCTTC	CASSPLSGSYNEQFF
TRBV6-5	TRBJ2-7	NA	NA	TGTGCCAGCAGTTACTCGGGTGCCGGGAATCACGAGCAGTACTTC	CASSYSGAGNHEQYF
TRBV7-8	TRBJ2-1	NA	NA	TGTGCCAGCAGCTTAGCAGCGGCGGGGGCCGACAATGAGCAGTTCTTC	CASSLAAAGADNEQFF
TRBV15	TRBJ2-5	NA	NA	TGTGCCACCAGCAGAGGGCCTAGTGGGGAGACCCAGTACTTC	CATSRGPSGETQYF
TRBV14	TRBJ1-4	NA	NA	TGTGCCAGCAGCCAAGCATTAGCAGGGACTGAAAAACTGTTTTTT	CASSQALAGTEKLFF
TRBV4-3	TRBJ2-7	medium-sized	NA	TGCGCCAGCAGCCCTCAGAGGACTGGATCATACGAGCAGTACTTC	CASSPQRTGSYEQYF
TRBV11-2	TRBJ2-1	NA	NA	TGTGCCAGCAGCTTAGGGGGGGGCGTCGATGAGCAGTTCTTC	CASSLGGGVDEQFF